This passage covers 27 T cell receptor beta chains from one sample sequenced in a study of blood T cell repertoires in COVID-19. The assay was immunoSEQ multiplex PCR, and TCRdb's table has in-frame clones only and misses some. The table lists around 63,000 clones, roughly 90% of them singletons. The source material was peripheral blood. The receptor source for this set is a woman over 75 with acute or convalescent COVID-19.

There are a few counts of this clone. CDR3 sequence: CASLEGVGSAEAFF. Written as DNA, the CDR3 is TGTGCCAGCCTTGAGGGGGTGGGGAGCGCTGAAGCTTTCTTT. The chain recombines TRBV7-2 with TRBJ1-1, with D possibly matching TRBD1 (6 bases). The CDR3 is 14 residues long. The V gene lost 8 bases and the J gene lost 6 bases, with 19 bases spanning the gap. The V gene's germline CDR1 is SGHTA and CDR2 FQGNSA. The whole variable domain, filled in from reference TRBV7-2 and TRBJ1-1, reads GAGVSQSPSNKVTEKGKDVELRCDPISGHTALYWYRQSLGQGLEFLIYFQGNSAPDKSGLPSDRFSAERTGGSVSTLTIQRTQQEDSAVYLCASLEGVGSAEAFFGQGTRLTVV.

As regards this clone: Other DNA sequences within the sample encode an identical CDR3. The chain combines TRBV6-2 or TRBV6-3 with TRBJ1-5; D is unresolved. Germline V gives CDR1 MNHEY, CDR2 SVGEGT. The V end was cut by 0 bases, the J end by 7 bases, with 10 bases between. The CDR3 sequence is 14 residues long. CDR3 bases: TGTGCCAGCAGTTACTCGAGAGGGAACCAGCCCCAGCATTTT. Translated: CASSYSRGNQPQHF.

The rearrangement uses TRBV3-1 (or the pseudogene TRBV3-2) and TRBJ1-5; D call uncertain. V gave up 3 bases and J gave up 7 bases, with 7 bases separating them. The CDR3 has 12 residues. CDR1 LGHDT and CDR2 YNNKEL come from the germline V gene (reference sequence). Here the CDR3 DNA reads TGTGCCAGCAGCCATCGTGGCCAGCCCCAGCATTTT. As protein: CASSHRGQPQHF.

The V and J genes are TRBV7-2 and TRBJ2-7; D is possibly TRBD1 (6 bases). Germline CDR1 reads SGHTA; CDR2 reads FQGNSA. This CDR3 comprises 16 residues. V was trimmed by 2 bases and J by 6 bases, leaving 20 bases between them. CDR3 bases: TGTGCCAGCAGCTTAAACGCGGCAGGGGTTATGGGCGAGCAGTACTTC. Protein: CASSLNAAGVMGEQYF.

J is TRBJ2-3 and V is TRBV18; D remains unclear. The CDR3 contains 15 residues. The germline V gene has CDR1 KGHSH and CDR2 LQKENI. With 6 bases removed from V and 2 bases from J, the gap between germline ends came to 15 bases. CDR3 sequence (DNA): TGTGCCAGCTCTCTCGACACCGACATCACAGATACGCAGTATTTT. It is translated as CASSLDTDITDTQYF.

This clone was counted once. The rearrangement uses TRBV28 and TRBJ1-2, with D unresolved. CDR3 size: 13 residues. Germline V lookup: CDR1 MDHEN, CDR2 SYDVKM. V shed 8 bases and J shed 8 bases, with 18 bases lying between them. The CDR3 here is CASRGSRGGGYTF. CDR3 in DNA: TGTGCCAGCCGTGGGTCCCGGGGTGGAGGCTACACCTTC.

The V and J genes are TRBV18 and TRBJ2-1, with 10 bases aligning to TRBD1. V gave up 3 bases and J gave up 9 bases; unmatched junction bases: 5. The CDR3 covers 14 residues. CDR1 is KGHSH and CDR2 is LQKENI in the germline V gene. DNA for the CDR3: TGTGCCAGCTCACCGGGACAGGGGTACGCTGAGCAGTTCTTC. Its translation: CASSPGQGYAEQFF.

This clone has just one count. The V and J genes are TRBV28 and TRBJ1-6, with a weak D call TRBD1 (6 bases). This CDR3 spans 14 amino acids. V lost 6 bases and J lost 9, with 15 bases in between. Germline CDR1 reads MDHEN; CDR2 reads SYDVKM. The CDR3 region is CASRQGFDSSPLHF. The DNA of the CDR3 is TGTGCCAGCAGACAGGGCTTTGACAGTTCACCCCTCCACTTT.

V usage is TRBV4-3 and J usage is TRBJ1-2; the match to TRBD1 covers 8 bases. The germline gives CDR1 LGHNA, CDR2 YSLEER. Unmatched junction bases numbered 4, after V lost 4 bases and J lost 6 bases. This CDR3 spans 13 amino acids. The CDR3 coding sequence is TGCGCCAGCAGCCTCGGACAGGGTCATGGCTACACCTTC. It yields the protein CASSLGQGHGYTF.

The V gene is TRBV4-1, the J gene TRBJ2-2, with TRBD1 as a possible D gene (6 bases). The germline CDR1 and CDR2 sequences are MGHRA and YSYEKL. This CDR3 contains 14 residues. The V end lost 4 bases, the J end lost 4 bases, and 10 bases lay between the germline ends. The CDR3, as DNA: TGCGCCAGCAGCCTGGGACAATCCACCGGGGAGCTGTTTTTT. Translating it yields CASSLGQSTGELFF.

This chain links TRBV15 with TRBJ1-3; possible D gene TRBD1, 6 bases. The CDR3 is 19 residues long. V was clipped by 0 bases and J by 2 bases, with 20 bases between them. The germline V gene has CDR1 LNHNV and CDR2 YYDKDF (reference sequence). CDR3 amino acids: CATSRESQGLLTAGNTIYF. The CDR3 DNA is TGTGCCACCAGCAGAGAGAGTCAGGGGCTTTTAACTGCTGGAAACACCATATATTTT.

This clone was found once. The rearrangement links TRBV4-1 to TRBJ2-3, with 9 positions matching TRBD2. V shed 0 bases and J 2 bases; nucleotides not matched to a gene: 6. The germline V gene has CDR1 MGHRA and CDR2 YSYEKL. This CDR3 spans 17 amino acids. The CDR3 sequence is CASSQDRRLAVTDTQYF. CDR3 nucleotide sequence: TGCGCCAGCAGCCAAGATCGACGACTAGCGGTCACAGATACGCAGTATTTT.

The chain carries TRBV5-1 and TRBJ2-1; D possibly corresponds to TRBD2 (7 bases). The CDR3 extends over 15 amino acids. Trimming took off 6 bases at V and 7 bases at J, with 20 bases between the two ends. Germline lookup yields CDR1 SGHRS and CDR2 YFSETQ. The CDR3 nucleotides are TGCGCCAGCAAGGCCGGACTAGGGGGTATAAATGAGCAGTTCTTC. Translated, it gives CASKAGLGGINEQFF.

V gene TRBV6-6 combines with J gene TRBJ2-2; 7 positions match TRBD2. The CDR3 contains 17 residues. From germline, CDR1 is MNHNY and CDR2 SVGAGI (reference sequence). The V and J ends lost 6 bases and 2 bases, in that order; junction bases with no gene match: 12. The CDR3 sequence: CASRRGNSGANTGELFF. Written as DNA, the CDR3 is TGTGCCAGCAGACGAGGGAACAGCGGGGCTAACACCGGGGAGCTGTTTTTT.

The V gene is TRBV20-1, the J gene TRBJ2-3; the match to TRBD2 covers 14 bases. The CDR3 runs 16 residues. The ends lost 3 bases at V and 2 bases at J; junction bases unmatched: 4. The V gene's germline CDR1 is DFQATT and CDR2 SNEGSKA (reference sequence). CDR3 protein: CSASLGLAGDTDTQYF. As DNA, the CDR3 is TGCAGTGCTAGTTTGGGACTAGCGGGGGACACAGATACGCAGTATTTT.

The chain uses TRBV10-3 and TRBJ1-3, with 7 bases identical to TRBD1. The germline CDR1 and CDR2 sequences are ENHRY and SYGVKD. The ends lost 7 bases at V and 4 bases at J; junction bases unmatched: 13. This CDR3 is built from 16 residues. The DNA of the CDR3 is TGTGCCATCAACGGGGGCCTACAGGGGACCGGAAACACCATATATTTT. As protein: CAINGGLQGTGNTIYF.

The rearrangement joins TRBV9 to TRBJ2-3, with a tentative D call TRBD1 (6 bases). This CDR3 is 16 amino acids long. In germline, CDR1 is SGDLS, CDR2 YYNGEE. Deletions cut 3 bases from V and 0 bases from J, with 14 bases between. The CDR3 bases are TGTGCCAGCAGCGGCCTACAGGGATCTAGCACAGATACGCAGTATTTT. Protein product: CASSGLQGSSTDTQYF.

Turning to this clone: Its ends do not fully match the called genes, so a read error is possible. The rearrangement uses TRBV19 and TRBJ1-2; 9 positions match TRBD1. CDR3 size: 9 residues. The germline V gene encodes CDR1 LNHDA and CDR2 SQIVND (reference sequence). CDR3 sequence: CASGTGRLF. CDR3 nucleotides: TGTGCCAGCGGGACAGGGAGGCTGTTC. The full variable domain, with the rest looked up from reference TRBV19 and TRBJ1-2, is DGGITQSPKYLFRKEGQNVTLSCEQNLNHDAMYWYRQDPGQGLRLIYYSQIVNDFQKGDIAEGYSVSREKKESFPLTVTSAQKNPTAFYLCASGTGRLFGSGTRLTVV.

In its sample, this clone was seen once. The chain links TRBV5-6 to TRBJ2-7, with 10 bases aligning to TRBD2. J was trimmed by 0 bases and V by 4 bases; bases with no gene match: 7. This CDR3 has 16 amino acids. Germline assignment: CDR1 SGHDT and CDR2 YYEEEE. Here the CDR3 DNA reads TGTGCCAGCAGCCGTAGGACTAGCGGTACCTCCTACGAGCAGTACTTC. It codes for CASSRRTSGTSYEQYF.

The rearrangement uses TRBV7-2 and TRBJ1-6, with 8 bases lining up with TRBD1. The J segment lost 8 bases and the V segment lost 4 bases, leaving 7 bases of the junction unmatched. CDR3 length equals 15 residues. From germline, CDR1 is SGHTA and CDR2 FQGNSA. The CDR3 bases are TGTGCCAGCAGCTCCTTTACAGGGGGGCATTCACCCCTCCACTTT. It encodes CASSSFTGGHSPLHF.

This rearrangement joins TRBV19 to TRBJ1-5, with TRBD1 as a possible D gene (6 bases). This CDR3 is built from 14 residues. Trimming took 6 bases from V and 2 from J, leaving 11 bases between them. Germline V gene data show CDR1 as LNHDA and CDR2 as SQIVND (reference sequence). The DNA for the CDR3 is TGTGCCAGTAGCACAGGGCCTGGCAATCAGCCCCAGCATTTT. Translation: CASSTGPGNQPQHF.

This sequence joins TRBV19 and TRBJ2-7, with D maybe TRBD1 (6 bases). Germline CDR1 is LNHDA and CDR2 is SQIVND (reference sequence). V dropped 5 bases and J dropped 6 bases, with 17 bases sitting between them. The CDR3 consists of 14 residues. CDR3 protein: CASSAQGRLGEQYF. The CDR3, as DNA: TGTGCCAGTAGTGCTCAGGGGCGGCTGGGCGAGCAGTACTTC.

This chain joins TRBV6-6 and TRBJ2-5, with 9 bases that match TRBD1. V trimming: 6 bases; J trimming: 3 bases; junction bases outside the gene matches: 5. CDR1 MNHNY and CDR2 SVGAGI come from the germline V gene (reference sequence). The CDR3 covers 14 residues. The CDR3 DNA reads TGTGCCAGCAGGCCGGGGACAGGGAAAGAGACCCAGTACTTC. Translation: CASRPGTGKETQYF.

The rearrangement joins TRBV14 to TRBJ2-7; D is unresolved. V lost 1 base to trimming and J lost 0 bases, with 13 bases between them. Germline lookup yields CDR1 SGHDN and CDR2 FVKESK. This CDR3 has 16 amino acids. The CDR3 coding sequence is TGTGCCAGCAGCCAAGTGCACCCGCAGGACTCCTACGAGCAGTACTTC. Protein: CASSQVHPQDSYEQYF.

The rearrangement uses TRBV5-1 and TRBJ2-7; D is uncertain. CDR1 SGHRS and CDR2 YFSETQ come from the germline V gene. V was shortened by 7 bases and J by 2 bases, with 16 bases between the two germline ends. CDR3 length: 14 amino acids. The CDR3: CASHSILNPYEQYF. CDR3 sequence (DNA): TGCGCCAGCCACTCGATTCTGAACCCCTACGAGCAGTACTTC.

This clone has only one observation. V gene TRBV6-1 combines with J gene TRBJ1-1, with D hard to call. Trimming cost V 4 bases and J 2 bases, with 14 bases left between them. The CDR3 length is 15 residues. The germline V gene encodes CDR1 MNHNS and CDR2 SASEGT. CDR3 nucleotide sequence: TGTGCCAGCAGTGGAGCGAGACATAGAAACACTGAAGCTTTCTTT. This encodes CASSGARHRNTEAFF.

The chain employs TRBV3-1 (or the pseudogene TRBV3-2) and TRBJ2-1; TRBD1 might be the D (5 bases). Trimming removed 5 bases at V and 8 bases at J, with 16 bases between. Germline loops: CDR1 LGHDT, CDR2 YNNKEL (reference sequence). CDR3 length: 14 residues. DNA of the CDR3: TGTGCCAGCAGCTCCTTGGGGCCGCCCGATGAGCAGTTCTTC. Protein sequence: CASSSLGPPDEQFF.